The clone carrying this T cell receptor beta chain was seen a handful of times. Its antigen is not identified. Sequence at one end of the junction differs from germline and may be a read error. This sample is drawn from a study of cytomegalovirus exposure and HLA in healthy donors. Study results and limitations: In a later analysis, compared with equally common non-associated chains, HLA-associated beta chains were more expanded.

The PCR ran on 60 Vbeta and 13 Jbeta primers. Here immunoSEQ multiplex PCR was the method, and the copy in TCRdb shows in-frame clones only, minus some. This repertoire shows 150,000 to 200,000 clones, 68% found once; its top ten account for less than 3.5%. Germline CDR1 SNHLY, CDR2 FYNNEI. The CDR3 runs 15 residues. The sample consisted of PBMCs. The chain uses TRBV2 and TRBJ1-2; 8 bases are shared with TRBD1. This clonotype was sampled from a woman in her thirties or forties in good health and CMV-seropositive. CDR3 DNA sequence: TGTGCCAGCAGTGGACAGGGGCTTTTTAACTATGGCTACCCCTTC. Amino acid sequence: CASSGQGLFNYGYPF.